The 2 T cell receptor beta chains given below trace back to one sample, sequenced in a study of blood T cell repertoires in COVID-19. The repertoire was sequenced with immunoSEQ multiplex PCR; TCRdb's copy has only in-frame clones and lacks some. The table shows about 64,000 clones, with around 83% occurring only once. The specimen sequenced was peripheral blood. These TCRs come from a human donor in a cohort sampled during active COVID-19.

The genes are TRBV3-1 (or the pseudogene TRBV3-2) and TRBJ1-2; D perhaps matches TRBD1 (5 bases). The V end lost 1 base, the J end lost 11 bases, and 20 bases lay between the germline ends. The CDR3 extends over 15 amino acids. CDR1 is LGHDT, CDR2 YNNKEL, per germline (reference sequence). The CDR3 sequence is CASSQALLGLSGYTF. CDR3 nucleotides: TGTGCCAGCAGCCAAGCCCTACTGGGACTTTCAGGATACACCTTC.

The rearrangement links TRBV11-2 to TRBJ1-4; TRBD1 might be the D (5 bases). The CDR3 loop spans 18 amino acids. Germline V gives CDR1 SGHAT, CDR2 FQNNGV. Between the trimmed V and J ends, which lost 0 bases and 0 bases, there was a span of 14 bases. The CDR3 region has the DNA TGTGCCAGCAGCTTAGAAAGGAGGGGCTTGCCAACTAATGAAAAACTGTTTTTT. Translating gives CASSLERRGLPTNEKLFF.